What follows is one T cell receptor (beta chain) and its context. Libraries were prepared by immunoSEQ multiplex PCR; TCRdb keeps only in-frame clonotypes and omits some of them. The sample contains some 45,000 clones, 75% to 90% of which appear only once. The CDR3 is 15 amino acids. V lost 4 bases and J lost 4, with 16 bases in between. Germline assignment: CDR1 SNHLY and CDR2 FYNNEI. The sample comes from a study of OX40 agonist ivuxolimab in advanced cancers. This specimen consisted of CD4+ or CD8+ T cells sorted from blood, obtained in a trial of the OX40 agonist ivuxolimab. The chain combines TRBV2 with TRBJ1-2, with no clear D. The source is an adult with an advanced solid tumor such as melanoma, head and neck, liver or kidney cancer. In DNA, the CDR3 is TGTGCCAGCAGTGGGTTAAGGACGGGGTTCTATGGCTACACCTTC. It encodes CASSGLRTGFYGYTF. Using reference TRBV2 and TRBJ1-2 for the parts outside the CDR3, the full variable domain is EPEVTQTPSHQVTQMGQEVILRCVPISNHLYFYWYRQILGQKVEFLVSFYNNEISEKSEIFDDQFSVERPDGSNFTLKIRSTKLEDSAMYFCASSGLRTGFYGYTFGSGTRLTVV.